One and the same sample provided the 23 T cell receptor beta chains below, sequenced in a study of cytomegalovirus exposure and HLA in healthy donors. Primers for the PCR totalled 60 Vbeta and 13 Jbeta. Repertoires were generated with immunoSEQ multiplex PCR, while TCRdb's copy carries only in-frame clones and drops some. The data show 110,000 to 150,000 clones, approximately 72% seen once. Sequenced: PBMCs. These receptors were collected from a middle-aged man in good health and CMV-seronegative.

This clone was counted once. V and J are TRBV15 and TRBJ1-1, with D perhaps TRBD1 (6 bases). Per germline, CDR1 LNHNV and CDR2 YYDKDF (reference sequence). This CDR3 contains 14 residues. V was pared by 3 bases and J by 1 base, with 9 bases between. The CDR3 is CATSSTTGNTEAFF. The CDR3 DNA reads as TGTGCCACCAGCAGTACGACAGGGAACACTGAAGCTTTCTTT.

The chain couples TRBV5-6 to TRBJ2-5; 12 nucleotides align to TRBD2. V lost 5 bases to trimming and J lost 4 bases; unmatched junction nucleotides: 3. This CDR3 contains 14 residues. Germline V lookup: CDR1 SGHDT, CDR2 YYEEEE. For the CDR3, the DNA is TGTGCCAGCAGGACTAGCGGGAGTGCAGAGACCCAGTACTTC. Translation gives CASRTSGSAETQYF.

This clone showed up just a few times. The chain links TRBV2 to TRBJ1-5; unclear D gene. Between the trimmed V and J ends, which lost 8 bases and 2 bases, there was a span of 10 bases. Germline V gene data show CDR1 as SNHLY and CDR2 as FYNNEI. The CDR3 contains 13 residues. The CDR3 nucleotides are TGTGCCAGCGCCCCTATCCGCAATCAGCCCCAGCATTTT. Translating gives CASAPIRNQPQHF.

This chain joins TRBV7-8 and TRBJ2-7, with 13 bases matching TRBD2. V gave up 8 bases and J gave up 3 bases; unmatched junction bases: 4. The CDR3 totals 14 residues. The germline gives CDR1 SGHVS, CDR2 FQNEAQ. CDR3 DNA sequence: TGTGCCAGCGGACTAGCGGGAGTAGTCTACGAGCAGTACTTC. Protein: CASGLAGVVYEQYF. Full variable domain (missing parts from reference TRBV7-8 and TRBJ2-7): GAGVSQSPRYKVAKRGQDVALRCDPISGHVSLFWYQQALGQGPEFLTYFQNEAQLDKSGLPSDRFFAERPEGSVSTLKIQRTQQEDSAVYLCASGLAGVVYEQYFGPGTRLTVT.

CDR3 nucleotide sequence: TGTGCCAGCAGCTTAGATCGCGAGCAGTACTTC. It specifies CASSLDREQYF. The J gene is TRBJ2-7, the V gene TRBV7-6; D not resolved. Germline assignment: CDR1 SGHVS and CDR2 FNYEAQ. The V end was cut by 1 base, the J end by 6 bases, with 4 bases between. The CDR3 consists of 11 residues.

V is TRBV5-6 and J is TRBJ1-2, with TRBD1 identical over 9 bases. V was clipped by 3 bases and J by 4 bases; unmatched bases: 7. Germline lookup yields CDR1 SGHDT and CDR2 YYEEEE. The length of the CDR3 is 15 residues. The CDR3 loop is CASSYPGQGAYGYTF. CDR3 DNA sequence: TGTGCCAGCAGCTACCCGGGACAGGGCGCCTATGGCTACACCTTC.

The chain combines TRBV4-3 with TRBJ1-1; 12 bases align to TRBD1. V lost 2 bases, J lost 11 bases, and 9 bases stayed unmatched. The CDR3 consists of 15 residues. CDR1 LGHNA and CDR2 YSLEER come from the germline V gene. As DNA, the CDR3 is TGCGCCAGCAGCCAAAGCCGGGACAGGGGGCGTCGTGCTTTCTTT. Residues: CASSQSRDRGRRAFF.

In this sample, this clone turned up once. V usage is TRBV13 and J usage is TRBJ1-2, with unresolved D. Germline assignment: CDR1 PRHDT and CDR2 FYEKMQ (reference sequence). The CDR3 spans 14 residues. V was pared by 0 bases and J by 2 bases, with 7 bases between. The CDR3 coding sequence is TGTGCCAGCAGCTTAGGAGGACTGAACTATGGCTACACCTTC. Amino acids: CASSLGGLNYGYTF.

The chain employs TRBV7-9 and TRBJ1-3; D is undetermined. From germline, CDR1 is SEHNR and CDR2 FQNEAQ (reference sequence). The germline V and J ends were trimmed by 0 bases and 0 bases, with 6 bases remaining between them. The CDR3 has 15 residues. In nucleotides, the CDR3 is TGTGCCAGCAGCTTAGCGAGCAACTCTGGAAACACCATATATTTT. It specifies CASSLASNSGNTIYF.

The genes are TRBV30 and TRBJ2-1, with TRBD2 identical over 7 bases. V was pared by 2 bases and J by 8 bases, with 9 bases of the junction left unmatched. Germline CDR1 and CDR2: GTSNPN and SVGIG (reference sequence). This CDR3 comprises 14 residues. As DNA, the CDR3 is TGTGCCTGGAGTCCCCGGACTAGTGGGCATGAGCAGTTCTTC. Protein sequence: CAWSPRTSGHEQFF.

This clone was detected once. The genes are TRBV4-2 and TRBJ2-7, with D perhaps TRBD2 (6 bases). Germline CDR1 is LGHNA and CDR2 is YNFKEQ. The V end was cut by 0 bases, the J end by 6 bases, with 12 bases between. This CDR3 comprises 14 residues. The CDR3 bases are TGTGCCAGCAGCCAAGAGGCGACTAGTCCCGAGCAGTACTTC. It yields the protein CASSQEATSPEQYF.

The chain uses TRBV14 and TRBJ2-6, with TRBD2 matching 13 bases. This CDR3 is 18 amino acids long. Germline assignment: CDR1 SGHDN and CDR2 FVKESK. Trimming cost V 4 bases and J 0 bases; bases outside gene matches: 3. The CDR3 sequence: CASSPGTSGISGANVLTF. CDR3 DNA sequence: TGTGCCAGCAGCCCAGGGACTAGCGGGATCTCTGGGGCCAACGTCCTGACTTTC.

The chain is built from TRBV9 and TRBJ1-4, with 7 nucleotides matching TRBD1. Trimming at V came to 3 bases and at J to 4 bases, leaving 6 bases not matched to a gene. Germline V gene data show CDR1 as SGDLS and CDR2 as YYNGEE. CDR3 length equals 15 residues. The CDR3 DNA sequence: TGTGCCAGCAGCGGAAGGACAGGTAGTAATGAAAAACTGTTTTTT. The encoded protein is CASSGRTGSNEKLFF. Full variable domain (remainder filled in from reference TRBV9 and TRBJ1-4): DSGVTQTPKHLITATGQRVTLRCSPRSGDLSVYWYQQSLDQGLQFLIQYYNGEERAKGNILERFSAQQFPDLHSELNLSSLELGDSALYFCASSGRTGSNEKLFFGSGTQLSVL.

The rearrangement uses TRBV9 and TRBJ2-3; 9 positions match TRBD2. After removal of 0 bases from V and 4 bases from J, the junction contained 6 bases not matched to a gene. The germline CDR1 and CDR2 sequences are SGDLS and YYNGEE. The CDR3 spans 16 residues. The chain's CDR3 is CASSVGAGGGSDTQYF. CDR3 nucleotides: TGTGCCAGCAGCGTAGGAGCGGGGGGCGGGTCAGATACGCAGTATTTT.

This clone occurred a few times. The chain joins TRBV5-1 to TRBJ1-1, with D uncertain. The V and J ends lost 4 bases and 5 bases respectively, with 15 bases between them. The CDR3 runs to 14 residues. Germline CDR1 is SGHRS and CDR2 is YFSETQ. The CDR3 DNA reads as TGCGCCAGCAGCCCGGGCCTGGGGAGGACTGAAGCTTTCTTT. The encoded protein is CASSPGLGRTEAFF.

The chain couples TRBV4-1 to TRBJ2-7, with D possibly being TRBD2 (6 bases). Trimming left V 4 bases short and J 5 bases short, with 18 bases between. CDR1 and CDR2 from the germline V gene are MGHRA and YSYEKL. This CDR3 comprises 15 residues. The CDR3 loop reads CASSRGTGARNEQYF. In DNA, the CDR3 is TGCGCCAGCAGCCGAGGGACGGGAGCGAGGAACGAGCAGTACTTC.

CDR3 residues: CASRNQGGPYEQYF. In nucleotides, the CDR3 is TGTGCCAGCAGGAACCAGGGAGGTCCCTACGAGCAGTACTTC. The chain uses TRBV6-6 and TRBJ2-7, with a tentative D call TRBD2 (6 bases). Between the trimmed V and J ends, which lost 6 bases and 2 bases, there was a span of 14 bases. The V gene's germline CDR1 is MNHNY and CDR2 SVGAGI (reference sequence). The CDR3 is made up of 14 amino acids.

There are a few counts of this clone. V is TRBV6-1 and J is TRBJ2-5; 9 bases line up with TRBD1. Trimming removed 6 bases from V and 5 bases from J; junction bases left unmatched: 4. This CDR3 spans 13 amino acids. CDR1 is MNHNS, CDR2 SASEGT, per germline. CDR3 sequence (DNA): TGTGCCAGCAGGGACAGGGGCAGGGAGACCCAGTACTTC. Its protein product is CASRDRGRETQYF.

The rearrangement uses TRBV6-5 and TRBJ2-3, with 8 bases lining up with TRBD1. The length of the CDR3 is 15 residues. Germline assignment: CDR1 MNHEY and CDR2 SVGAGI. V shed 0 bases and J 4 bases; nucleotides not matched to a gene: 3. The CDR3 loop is CASSYSWGQADTQYF. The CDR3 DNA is TGTGCCAGCAGTTACTCCTGGGGACAGGCAGATACGCAGTATTTT.

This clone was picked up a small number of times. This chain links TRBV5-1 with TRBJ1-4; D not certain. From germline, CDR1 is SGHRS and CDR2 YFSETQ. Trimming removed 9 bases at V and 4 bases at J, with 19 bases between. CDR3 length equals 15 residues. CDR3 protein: CAILKVGLCNEKLFF. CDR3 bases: TGCGCCATCCTTAAGGTTGGACTTTGTAATGAAAAACTGTTTTTT.

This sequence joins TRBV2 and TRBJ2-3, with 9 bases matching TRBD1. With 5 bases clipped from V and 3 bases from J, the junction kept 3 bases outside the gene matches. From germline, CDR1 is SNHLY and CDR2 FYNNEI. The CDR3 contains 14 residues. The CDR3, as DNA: TGTGCCAGCAGTAGGGACAGGGCAACAGATACGCAGTATTTT. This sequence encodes CASSRDRATDTQYF.

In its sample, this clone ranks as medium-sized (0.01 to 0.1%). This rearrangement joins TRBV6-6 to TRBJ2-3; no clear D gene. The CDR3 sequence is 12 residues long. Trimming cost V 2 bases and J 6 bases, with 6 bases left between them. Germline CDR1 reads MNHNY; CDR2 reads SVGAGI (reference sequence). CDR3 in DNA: TGTGCCAGCAGTTACCTATCGGATACGCAGTATTTT. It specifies CASSYLSDTQYF.

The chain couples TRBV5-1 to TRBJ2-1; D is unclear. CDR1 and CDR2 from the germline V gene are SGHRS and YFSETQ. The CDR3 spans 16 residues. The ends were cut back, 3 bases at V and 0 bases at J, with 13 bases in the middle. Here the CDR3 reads CASSSLPTSSYNEQFF. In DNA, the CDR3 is TGCGCCAGCAGCTCCCTCCCCACGAGCTCCTACAATGAGCAGTTCTTC.